Below are 18 T cell receptor beta chains sequenced from a single sample in a study of vaccination effects on CD4 cells after COVID-19. The ViraFEST assay expanded antigen-specific CD4+ T cells with viral peptide pools before sequencing. Following a roughly 9-day culture, CD4+ T cells were purified. Convalescent patients had PCR-confirmed SARS-CoV-2 infection between March and December 2020. Profiling relied on immunoSEQ multiplex PCR, and the TCRdb table lists in-frame clones only, not all of them. Of around 37,000 clones in the sample, 73% were seen once. These receptors' targets are unknown. The material was CD4+ T cells from PBMCs cultured with a peptide pool, obtained before COVID-19 vaccination. The receptor source for this set is a human donor who had a prior SARS-CoV-2 infection.

The V call is TRBV7-9, the J call TRBJ1-4, with a possible D match to TRBD1 (5 bases). The CDR3 has 13 residues. With 3 bases removed from V and 8 bases from J, the gap between germline ends came to 10 bases. Germline CDR1 and CDR2: SEHNR and FQNEAQ (reference sequence). CDR3 region: CASSLGVGEKLFF. The DNA for the CDR3 is TGTGCCAGCAGCTTGGGGGTAGGGGAAAAACTGTTTTTT.

This clone showed up just once. The chain joins TRBV2 to TRBJ2-7; D possibly corresponds to TRBD2 (5 bases). V lost 5 bases, J lost 5 bases, and 16 bases lay in between. The CDR3 is 14 amino acids. Germline lookup yields CDR1 SNHLY and CDR2 FYNNEI. This CDR3 is CASSLDSGSHEQYF. Written as DNA, the CDR3 is TGTGCCAGCAGTTTGGACTCGGGATCCCACGAGCAGTACTTC.

There are a few counts of this clone. This chain joins TRBV6-2 or TRBV6-3 and TRBJ1-1, with D perhaps TRBD1 (6 bases). In germline, CDR1 is MNHEY, CDR2 SVGEGT. V was clipped by 5 bases and J by 5 bases, with 18 bases between them. The CDR3 spans 15 residues. The CDR3 is CASSHPRGGGTEAFF. DNA for the CDR3: TGTGCCAGCAGTCACCCCAGGGGTGGTGGGACTGAAGCTTTCTTT.

This clone was counted a few times. This sequence joins TRBV24-1 and TRBJ1-3, with D uncertain. The V end was cut by 7 bases, the J end by 4 bases, with 10 bases between. The CDR3 is 13 amino acids. Looked up from germline, CDR1 is KGHDR and CDR2 is SFDVKD. The CDR3 is CATSQAGGNTIYF. The CDR3 nucleotides are TGTGCCACCAGCCAAGCTGGCGGAAACACCATATATTTT.

The chain is built from TRBV4-3 and TRBJ2-5; D possibly corresponds to TRBD1 (5 bases). V was cut by 1 base and J by 2 bases, with 17 bases left in between. The CDR3 has 17 residues. CDR1 is LGHNA, CDR2 YSLEER, per germline. The CDR3 is CASSQGLRQTSQETQYF. The CDR3 DNA follows: TGCGCCAGCAGCCAAGGCTTGAGACAGACGTCGCAAGAGACCCAGTACTTC.

The chain uses TRBV11-2 and TRBJ2-2; D unclear. The CDR3 has 15 amino acids. Trimming took off 5 bases at V and 2 bases at J, with 12 bases between the two ends. Germline V gives CDR1 SGHAT, CDR2 FQNNGV. The CDR3 DNA follows: TGTGCCAGCAGCCAAAGACGGGCCAACACCGGGGAGCTGTTTTTT. Amino acid sequence: CASSQRRANTGELFF.

This clone appeared a few times. V gene TRBV7-2 combines with J gene TRBJ1-6; no firm D call. This CDR3 comprises 16 residues. Germline CDR1 is SGHTA and CDR2 is FQGNSA. The V end was cut by 1 base, the J end by 0 bases, with 7 bases between. CDR3 bases: TGTGCCAGCAGCTTAGTGTACAGCTCCTATAATTCACCCCTCCACTTT. As protein: CASSLVYSSYNSPLHF.

This clone was seen a handful of times. This chain connects TRBV6-1 to TRBJ1-1, with 7 bases that match TRBD1. Germline V gene data show CDR1 as MNHNS and CDR2 as SASEGT. CDR3 length: 16 amino acids. V was clipped by 2 bases and J by 0 bases; unmatched bases: 6. CDR3 DNA: TGTGCCAGCAGTGAATACATGGGACAGATGAACACTGAAGCTTTCTTT. It specifies CASSEYMGQMNTEAFF.

The chain carries TRBV24-1 and TRBJ1-2; possible D gene TRBD1, 5 bases. The length of the CDR3 is 14 residues. V shed 2 bases and J shed 3 bases, with 9 bases lying between them. Germline V gene lookup returns CDR1 KGHDR and CDR2 SFDVKD. The CDR3 region has the DNA TGTGCCACCAGTGATTGGGGCAGGGACTATGGCTACACCTTC. Translation: CATSDWGRDYGYTF.

The DNA of the CDR3 is TGTGCCAGCACCCCACTGGGCCTTACCTACAATGAGCAGTTCTTC. Residues: CASTPLGLTYNEQFF. The V gene is TRBV6-2 or TRBV6-3, the J gene TRBJ2-1; D not certain. The V and J ends lost 7 bases and 2 bases respectively, with 15 bases between them. Germline CDR1 MNHEY, CDR2 SVGEGT. The CDR3 sequence is 15 residues long.

The rearrangement links TRBV3-1 (or the pseudogene TRBV3-2) to TRBJ1-4; D call uncertain. Trimming left V 4 bases short and J 4 bases short, with 4 bases between. The CDR3 contains 12 residues. The germline gives CDR1 LGHDT, CDR2 YNNKEL (reference sequence). CDR3 bases: TGTGCCAGCAGCCTCTTTAATGAAAAACTGTTTTTT. As protein: CASSLFNEKLFF.

As DNA, the CDR3 is TGCGCCAGCAGCTCTACCGGGACCGCCGGGGAGCTGTTTTTT. Translated, it gives CASSSTGTAGELFF. The rearrangement uses TRBV5-1 and TRBJ2-2, with D tentatively TRBD1 or TRBD2 (5 bases each). V was trimmed by 3 bases and J by 6 bases, leaving 12 bases between them. This CDR3 contains 14 residues. CDR1 is SGHRS and CDR2 is YFSETQ in the germline V gene.

The chain has TRBV18 and TRBJ2-3; 9 positions agree with TRBD2. Unmatched junction bases numbered 2, after V lost 0 bases and J lost 4 bases. The CDR3 consists of 15 residues. Germline V gene data show CDR1 as KGHSH and CDR2 as LQKENI. The CDR3: CASSPPGLAPDTQYF. The CDR3 coding sequence is TGTGCCAGCTCACCACCGGGACTAGCACCAGATACGCAGTATTTT.

This clone occurred once. The J gene is TRBJ2-3, the V gene TRBV2, with unresolved D. This CDR3 spans 12 amino acids. Germline-derived CDR1 and CDR2 are SNHLY and FYNNEI. Between the trimmed V and J ends, which lost 6 bases and 6 bases, there was a span of 10 bases. The CDR3 reads CASRVVGDTQYF. Here the CDR3 DNA reads TGTGCCAGCAGGGTTGTGGGGGATACGCAGTATTTT.

The rearrangement joins TRBV7-6 to TRBJ2-6; 9 bases agree with TRBD1. V was clipped by 5 bases and J by 0 bases; unmatched bases: 8. In germline, CDR1 is SGHVS, CDR2 FNYEAQ. The CDR3 covers 18 residues. The CDR3 sequence: CASSPWGTGSSGANVLTF. CDR3 in DNA: TGTGCCAGCAGCCCGTGGGGGACAGGGTCCTCTGGGGCCAACGTCCTGACTTTC.

J is TRBJ2-2 and V is TRBV6-5, with D maybe TRBD2 (6 bases). V lost 5 bases and J lost 6, with 16 bases in between. CDR1 is MNHEY, CDR2 SVGAGI, per germline. The CDR3 spans 15 residues. The CDR3 loop reads CASSTPGVLPGELFF. The CDR3 DNA sequence: TGTGCCAGCAGTACCCCGGGGGTGCTTCCCGGGGAGCTGTTTTTT.

This clone turned up a few times. This chain connects TRBV4-1 to TRBJ2-1; D remains unclear. Germline assignment: CDR1 MGHRA and CDR2 YSYEKL. The length of the CDR3 is 15 residues. The ends were cut back, 4 bases at V and 4 bases at J, with 14 bases in the middle. CDR3 region: CASSPRLVQYNEQFF. The DNA of the CDR3 is TGCGCCAGCAGCCCAAGACTCGTACAGTACAATGAGCAGTTCTTC.

The gene calls are TRBV5-6 and TRBJ1-3; no clear D gene. The CDR3 loop spans 15 amino acids. Trimming stripped 0 bases from V and 2 bases from J, with 9 bases between. The germline V gene has CDR1 SGHDT and CDR2 YYEEEE. CDR3 loop: CASSLGRAAGNTIYF. As DNA, the CDR3 is TGTGCCAGCAGCTTGGGCCGAGCGGCTGGAAACACCATATATTTT.